In its sample, the clone carrying this T cell receptor (beta chain) was seen a few times. Its matching antigen is unknown. The CDR3 runs 14 residues. V shed 4 bases and J 4 bases; nucleotides not matched to a gene: 7. Germline CDR1 reads SGHNT; CDR2 reads YYREEE (reference sequence). The data were produced by immunoSEQ multiplex PCR, yet TCRdb's version contains in-frame clones alone and is incomplete. The table lists around 700,000 clones, approximately 79% of them singletons, with approximately 1.8% in the top ten. This record comes from a study of shared clonotypes between healthy human individuals. Study results and caveats: The represented genetic and exposure-history diversity was limited by the small number of donors.

V usage is TRBV5-4 and J usage is TRBJ1-2; 7 bases line up with TRBD1. The specimen was memory CD4+ T cells sorted from blood. The sample's subset: CD45RA-negative fraction. This clonotype was sampled from a young woman in good health. In nucleotides, the CDR3 is TGTGCCAGCAGCGTCAGACAGGGCGGCTATGGCTACACCTTC. It yields the protein CASSVRQGGYGYTF.